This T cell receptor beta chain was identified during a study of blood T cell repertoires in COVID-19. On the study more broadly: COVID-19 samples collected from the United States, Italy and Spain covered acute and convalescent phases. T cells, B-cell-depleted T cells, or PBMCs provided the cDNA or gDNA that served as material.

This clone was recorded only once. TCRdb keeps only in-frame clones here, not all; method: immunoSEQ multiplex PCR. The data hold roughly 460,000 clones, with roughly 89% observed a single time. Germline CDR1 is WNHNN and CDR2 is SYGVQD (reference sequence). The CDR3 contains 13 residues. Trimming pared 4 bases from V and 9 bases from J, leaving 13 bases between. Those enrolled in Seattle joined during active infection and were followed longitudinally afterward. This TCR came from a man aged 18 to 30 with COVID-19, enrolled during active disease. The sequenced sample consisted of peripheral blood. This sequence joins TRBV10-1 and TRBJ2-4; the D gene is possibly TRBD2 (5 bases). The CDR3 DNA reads TGCGCCAGCAGTGGGGAGTCTCCGGGCATTCAGTACTTC. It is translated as CASSGESPGIQYF.